The 31 T cell receptor beta chains below all came from one sample that was sequenced in a study of T cell repertoires in aging, cancer and after chemotherapy. The template was genomic DNA from peripheral blood, not RNA. TRB rearrangements spanning V, D and J were amplified using mixed TRB-A/B primers. TCRdb analysed the multiplex PCR reads with MiXCR anew, one entry per CDR3 protein. The sample includes 2,500 to 3,000 distinct CDR3 sequences, more than 20% of them seen just once. The sequencing sample was made of blood. The receptors shown here come from a human donor with a solid tumor.

Note on this clonotype: A read error may account for a junction end that differs from germline. This rearrangement joins TRBV5-6 to TRBJ2-5, with D unresolved. The CDR3 spans 13 residues. The V gene's germline CDR1 is SGHDT and CDR2 YYEEEE. In DNA form, the CDR3 reads TGTGCCAGCAGCTTAATAGACGAAGAGAACCAGTACTTC. This encodes CASSLIDEENQYF.

This clonotype is medium-sized in the sample. This rearrangement joins TRBV30 to TRBJ2-7; a weak D match, TRBD2 (5 bases). V was cut by 2 bases and J by 3 bases, with 8 bases left in between. In germline, CDR1 is GTSNPN, CDR2 SVGIG (reference sequence). This CDR3 has 12 residues. The chain's CDR3 is CAWSRGYYEQYF. CDR3 DNA: TGTGCCTGGAGTCGGGGATACTACGAGCAGTACTTC.

This clonotype rates as medium-sized. The V gene is TRBV11-1, the J gene TRBJ2-3; D is uncertain. V gave up 5 bases and J gave up 2 bases, with 14 bases separating them. The CDR3 consists of 15 residues. Germline CDR1 is SGHAT and CDR2 is FQDESV (reference sequence). The CDR3 protein is CASSPRWVPTDTQYF. The DNA of the CDR3 is TGTGCCAGCAGCCCCAGGTGGGTCCCCACAGATACGCAGTATTTT.

This clonotype showed up just a few times. V and J are TRBV6-5 and TRBJ2-6, with D unresolved. This CDR3 spans 20 amino acids. The V end lost 2 bases, the J end lost 1 base, and 21 bases lay between the germline ends. Germline V gene data show CDR1 as MNHEY and CDR2 as SVGAGI. The CDR3 DNA reads as TGTGCCAGCAGTTACCAAAAACCGGGCCTCCAGAGGTCTGGGGCCAACGTCCTGACTTTC. Translated: CASSYQKPGLQRSGANVLTF.

This clonotype was seen more than once but under ten times. V gene TRBV12-3 or TRBV12-4 combines with J gene TRBJ1-4; D possibly corresponds to TRBD1 (6 bases). CDR3 length equals 15 residues. V lost 5 bases to trimming and J lost 0 bases, with 10 bases between them. The CDR3 DNA reads as TGTGCCAGCAGTCGACAGGCCCCAACTAATGAAAAACTGTTTTTT. Translated: CASSRQAPTNEKLFF.

This clonotype appeared a few times. CDR3 protein: CASTPTSGPSYEQYF. CDR3 nucleotide sequence: TGTGCCAGTACTCCGACTAGCGGGCCCTCCTACGAGCAGTACTTC. The chain recombines TRBV19 with TRBJ2-7; 10 bases are a match to TRBD2. The CDR3 spans 15 residues. Germline V gene sequence: CDR1 LNHDA, CDR2 SQIVND (reference sequence). Germline trimming cut 7 bases from V and 0 bases from J; bases unmatched to any gene: 6.

By sample share, this clonotype is medium-sized. The chain employs TRBV24-1 and TRBJ1-2, with D uncertain. CDR1 is KGHDR, CDR2 SFDVKD, per germline. This CDR3 has 12 residues. Trimming removed 7 bases from V and 0 bases from J, with 5 bases in between. CDR3 region: CATSGTNYGYTF. CDR3 nucleotides: TGTGCCACCAGCGGGACTAACTATGGCTACACCTTC.

As regards this clonotype: A clone one base away is much larger, so this may be a read error. The chain uses TRBV6-5 and TRBJ1-3, with D uncertain. Per germline, CDR1 MNHEY and CDR2 SVGAGI. This CDR3 has 16 amino acids. Between the trimmed V and J ends, which lost 2 bases and 3 bases, there was a span of 14 bases. In DNA, the CDR3 is TGTGCCAGCAGTTACCTGGCCTCGTGGGGTGGAAACACCATATATTTT. Translated: CASSYLASWGGNTIYF.

This clonotype rates as medium-sized. The chain couples TRBV11-3 to TRBJ2-1; 9 positions agree with TRBD2. Germline V lookup: CDR1 SGHNT, CDR2 YENEEA. This CDR3 contains 15 residues. J gave up 7 bases and V 5 bases, and 9 bases lay outside the gene matches. The CDR3 bases are TGTGCCAGCAGCCCAGGGCTAGCGGGGAGGAATGAGCAGTTCTTC. This encodes CASSPGLAGRNEQFF.

In this sample, this clonotype turned up a few times. J is TRBJ1-5 and V is TRBV7-2, with no clear D. V gave up 5 bases and J gave up 4 bases, with 6 bases separating them. The CDR3 is 12 residues long. Germline CDR1 is SGHTA and CDR2 is FQGNSA. CDR3 sequence: CASSLLNQPQHF. For the CDR3, the DNA is TGTGCCAGCAGCCTTCTAAATCAGCCCCAGCATTTT.

This clonotype was recorded a few times. The rearrangement links TRBV15 to TRBJ1-5, with D possibly matching TRBD1 (5 bases). Looked up from germline, CDR1 is LNHNV and CDR2 is YYDKDF (reference sequence). This CDR3 has 15 residues. The germline V and J ends were trimmed by 0 bases and 6 bases, with 12 bases remaining between them. CDR3: CATSRDGGTTQPQHF. In DNA form, the CDR3 reads TGTGCCACCAGCAGAGATGGGGGGACGACTCAGCCCCAGCATTTT.

The chain is built from TRBV11-2 and TRBJ1-5; D gene uncertain. From germline, CDR1 is SGHAT and CDR2 FQNNGV. The CDR3 has 13 residues. V gave up 1 base and J gave up 4 bases, with 5 bases separating them. The CDR3 DNA is TGTGCCAGCAGCTTAGGGGAGAATCAGCCCCAGCATTTT. It codes for CASSLGENQPQHF.

This clonotype is judged medium-sized. This chain links TRBV19 with TRBJ1-6; D is ambiguous. This CDR3 is built from 14 residues. In germline, CDR1 is LNHDA, CDR2 SQIVND (reference sequence). Trimming took 2 bases from V and 5 from J, leaving 7 bases between them. CDR3 in amino acids: CASSIRGNNSPLHF. The CDR3 nucleotides read TGTGCCAGTAGTATACGCGGAAATAATTCACCCCTCCACTTT.

This clonotype was seen more than once but under ten times. This chain joins TRBV5-1 and TRBJ2-3, with TRBD1 as a possible D gene (5 bases). Trimming pared 1 base from V and 13 bases from J, leaving 13 bases between. The CDR3 length is 12 residues. Germline V gene data show CDR1 as SGHRS and CDR2 as YFSETQ. CDR3 DNA: TGCGCCAGCAGCTTGTTGGGCAGGGCCAAGTATTTT. Protein: CASSLLGRAKYF.

This clonotype is medium-sized by share. V usage is TRBV27 and J usage is TRBJ1-2; no clear D. This CDR3 is built from 13 residues. Germline CDR1 and CDR2: MNHEY and SMNVEV (reference sequence). V was cut by 2 bases and J by 4 bases, with 8 bases left in between. Written as DNA, the CDR3 is TGTGCCAGCAGTTTAACGCACAGCTATGGCTACACCTTC. Translating gives CASSLTHSYGYTF.

J is TRBJ1-5 and V is TRBV7-2; 7 nucleotides align to TRBD1. The CDR3 has 14 amino acids. Trimming at V came to 5 bases and at J to 7 bases, leaving 8 bases not matched to a gene. Per the germline V gene, CDR1 is SGHTA and CDR2 is FQGNSA. This CDR3 is CASSPGGGEQPQHF. CDR3 DNA sequence: TGTGCCAGCAGCCCAGGGGGGGGGGAACAGCCCCAGCATTTT. The variable domain in full, with the rest retrieved from reference TRBV7-2 and TRBJ1-5, is GAGVSQSPSNKVTEKGKDVELRCDPISGHTALYWYRQSLGQGLEFLIYFQGNSAPDKSGLPSDRFSAERTGGSVSTLTIQRTQQEDSAVYLCASSPGGGEQPQHFGDGTRLSIL.

V and J are TRBV5-4 and TRBJ2-1, with 12 bases fitting TRBD2. This CDR3 contains 16 residues. CDR1 and CDR2 from the germline V gene are SGHNT and YYREEE (reference sequence). V gave up 2 bases and J gave up 7 bases; unmatched junction bases: 7. The CDR3 DNA reads as TGTGCCAGCAGCTTAATCGGACTAGCGGGGAGAAATGAGCAGTTCTTC. Translation: CASSLIGLAGRNEQFF. The full variable domain, completed using reference TRBV5-4 and TRBJ2-1, is ETGVTQSPTHLIKTRGQQVTLRCSSQSGHNTVSWYQQALGQGPQFIFQYYREEENGRGNFPPRFSGLQFPNYSSELNVNALELDDSALYLCASSLIGLAGRNEQFFGPGTRLTVL.

This clonotype has just a few counts. The V gene is TRBV28, the J gene TRBJ1-2; D not resolved. Trimming cost V 2 bases and J 5 bases, with 6 bases left between them. Germline assignment: CDR1 MDHEN and CDR2 SYDVKM. This CDR3 has 12 amino acids. This CDR3 reads CASSLRGYGYTF. CDR3 DNA sequence: TGTGCCAGCAGTTTACGGGGATATGGCTACACCTTC.

This chain joins TRBV27 and TRBJ2-5; 12 bases line up with TRBD2. In germline, CDR1 is MNHEY, CDR2 SMNVEV (reference sequence). V was clipped by 7 bases and J by 1 base; unmatched bases: 7. CDR3 length: 16 residues. The CDR3 here is CASKAGLAGLQETQYF. CDR3 bases: TGTGCCAGCAAGGCAGGACTAGCGGGGCTCCAAGAGACCCAGTACTTC.

The V call is TRBV7-9, the J call TRBJ2-1; the match to TRBD1 covers 12 bases. CDR3 length equals 14 residues. After removal of 1 base from V and 12 bases from J, the junction contained 4 bases not matched to a gene. Germline V gene data show CDR1 as SEHNR and CDR2 as FQNEAQ (reference sequence). The CDR3 bases are TGTGCCAGCAGCTTAGTAGGGACAGGGGGCGGGCAGTTCTTC. It codes for CASSLVGTGGGQFF.

In regard to this clonotype: This may arise from a read error, as a much more abundant clone is one base away. The V and J genes are TRBV6-1 and TRBJ2-1; TRBD1 might be the D (5 bases). The length of the CDR3 is 14 residues. CDR1 is MNHNS, CDR2 SASEGT, per germline. In DNA, the CDR3 is TGTACCAGCAGAGAAGGGGCAACCTACAATGAGCAGTTCTTC. Amino acid sequence: CTSREGATYNEQFF.

Of note for this clonotype: A much larger clone is a single base away; this may be a read error. The rearrangement joins TRBV7-9 to TRBJ2-5; a possible D gene is TRBD1 (6 bases). Looked up from germline, CDR1 is SEHNR and CDR2 is FQNEAQ (reference sequence). The length of the CDR3 is 14 residues. CDR3 bases: TGTGCCTGCAGCTTACAGGGCAGGGCGGTCGCCCAGTACTTC. This sequence encodes CACSLQGRAVAQYF.

This chain connects TRBV5-1 to TRBJ1-2; 11 bases match TRBD1. The CDR3 sequence is 16 residues long. The V segment lost 3 bases and the J segment 7 bases; nucleotides outside the gene matches: 11. Germline CDR1 reads SGHRS; CDR2 reads YFSETQ. The CDR3 here is CASSSYHGQGAPGYTF. For the CDR3, the DNA is TGCGCCAGCAGCTCCTATCACGGACAGGGGGCTCCTGGCTACACCTTC.

This rearrangement joins TRBV5-6 to TRBJ1-1, with a possible D match to TRBD1 (5 bases). The CDR3 is 12 residues long. Germline CDR1 and CDR2: SGHDT and YYEEEE. Trimming left V 4 bases short and J 11 bases short, with 15 bases between. The CDR3: CASSRGGRGAFF. The CDR3, as DNA: TGTGCCAGCAGCCGCGGGGGTCGGGGCGCTTTCTTT. Drawing the rest from reference TRBV5-6 and TRBJ1-1, the complete variable domain is DAGVTQSPTHLIKTRGQQVTLRCSPKSGHDTVSWYQQALGQGPQFIFQYYEEEERQRGNFPDRFSGHQFPNYSSELNVNALLLGDSALYLCASSRGGRGAFFGQGTRLTVV.

This clonotype appeared a few times. V gene TRBV7-2 combines with J gene TRBJ2-2; the D gene is possibly TRBD1 (5 bases). Germline V lookup: CDR1 SGHTA, CDR2 FQGNSA. Deletions cut 5 bases from V and 8 bases from J, with 12 bases between. There are 13 residues in the CDR3. The CDR3 DNA follows: TGTGCCAGCAGCCCTCCTAAGGGGGGGGAGCTGTTTTTT. Amino acid sequence: CASSPPKGGELFF.

In this sample, this clonotype turned up a few times. This chain joins TRBV12-3 or TRBV12-4 and TRBJ2-2; no clear D gene. The ends were cut back, 3 bases at V and 2 bases at J, with 10 bases in the middle. CDR3 length: 15 residues. CDR3 bases: TGTGCCAGCAGTTTCTCCGGGTCAAACACCGGGGAGCTGTTTTTT. Protein: CASSFSGSNTGELFF.

The CDR3 DNA is TGTGCCAGCAGCTTTACGGGAGTTAGCACAGATACGCAGTATTTT. The encoded protein is CASSFTGVSTDTQYF. This chain connects TRBV7-9 to TRBJ2-3; D might be TRBD2 (6 bases). V gave up 3 bases and J gave up 0 bases, with 10 bases separating them. Germline loops: CDR1 SEHNR, CDR2 FQNEAQ (reference sequence). The CDR3 loop spans 15 amino acids.

Within the sample, this clonotype is medium-sized. CDR3 DNA sequence: TGCAGCGTTCCTACTAGCGGGGGGTCCCACACCGGGGAGCTGTTTTTT. The encoded protein is CSVPTSGGSHTGELFF. This rearrangement joins TRBV29-1 to TRBJ2-2; 12 bases map to TRBD2. Germline V gene data show CDR1 as SQVTM and CDR2 as ANQGSEA. V dropped 5 bases and J dropped 3; count of bases not matched to a gene: 7. The CDR3 consists of 16 residues.

The chain is built from TRBV2 and TRBJ2-4; D might be TRBD1 (6 bases). The DNA matches TRBJ2-1 better at its end, which makes the J call doubtful. This CDR3 has 12 residues. Germline V lookup: CDR1 SNHLY, CDR2 FYNNEI. The CDR3 DNA follows: TGTGCCAGCAGCCCCGAAGGGGGTGAGCAGTTCTTC. Its protein is CASSPEGGEQFF.

J is TRBJ2-1 and V is TRBV19; tentatively, D is TRBD2 (6 bases). Trimming removed 9 bases from V and 2 bases from J, with 20 bases in between. The CDR3 runs 16 residues. Germline V gene sequence: CDR1 LNHDA, CDR2 SQIVND (reference sequence). CDR3 bases: TGTGCCAGCCGGTTATCCGGGACTTCAACCTACAATGAGCAGTTCTTC. Translation gives CASRLSGTSTYNEQFF.

The genes are TRBV12-3 or TRBV12-4 and TRBJ1-1; D gene uncertain. V was shortened by 8 bases and J by 3 bases, with 16 bases between the two germline ends. The CDR3 loop spans 14 amino acids. CDR3 bases: TGTGCCAGCTTGTTCCCCGGGAGGGACACTGAAGCTTTCTTT. It specifies CASLFPGRDTEAFF.